This TCR beta chain was identified during a study of T cell repertoires in cytomegalovirus infection. Study at large: In public TCR beta signatures, there were indications of both CMV infection and matching HLA type.

As regards this clonotype: Its cognate antigen is unknown.

TCRdb re-derived calls from the reads in MiXCR, one entry per CDR3 protein. The data show fewer than 950,000 distinct CDR3 sequences, roughly 33% seen once. This sample comprised cultured CD8+ T cells from PBMCs, obtained from culture after CMV antigen stimulation. The sequence derives from a human donor in good health (CMV status not recorded). Some clones in this sample may be carry-over from other donors' samples.

CDR3 nucleotides: TGTGCCAGCAGTTACGCCCCCACCGGGGAGCTGTTTTTT. The encoded protein is CASSYAPTGELFF. The chain combines TRBV6-8 with TRBJ2-2, with D unresolved. Germline V CDR1 and CDR2: MNHGY, SAAAGT. Trimming removed 2 bases from V and 4 bases from J, with 5 bases in between. This CDR3 comprises 13 residues.